This T cell receptor (beta chain) was retrieved from a study of shared clonotypes between healthy human individuals. The assay ran at deep level. As handled by the study authors: Owing to the provision of junction-only sequences devoid of quality scores by immunoSEQ, filtering differed. The repertoire was sequenced with immunoSEQ multiplex PCR; TCRdb's copy has only in-frame clones and lacks some. The D gene and trimming were derived from the DNA, and the V and J assignments and clone size from that table. The table has under 2.5 million clones, 80% to 95% seen once. This clone has just a few counts. The CDR3 sequence is 13 residues long. V was shortened by 5 bases and J by 2 bases, with 8 bases between the two germline ends. Per germline, CDR1 SGHTA and CDR2 FQGTGA. Splitting the CD4+ cells yielded a CD45RA+ naive subset and a CD45RA-negative memory subset.

Sequencing was carried out using naive CD4+ T cells from PBMCs. This sample's subset: CD45RA+ positively selected. The clonotype comes from a man aged 18 to 30 in good health. Some clones in this sample may be carry-over from other donors' samples. The J gene is TRBJ2-3, the V gene TRBV7-3; D gene unclear. The CDR3 DNA is TGTGCCAGCAGCACCAGACCCACAGATACGCAGTATTTT. The encoded protein is CASSTRPTDTQYF.